Below, one TCR beta chain is given with its context. The antigen is not known. The data belong to a study of cytomegalovirus exposure and HLA in healthy donors. Study findings and constraints: The authors listed 150 to 200 TCR beta chains as cytomegalovirus-associated. Sequences of the TCR beta chain were said to predict the HLA-A and HLA-B alleles of most subjects accurately. Most of the TCR beta V segments (in an earlier analysis) were productive either about 87% or about 30% of the time.

PCR primers comprised 60 Vbeta and 13 Jbeta primers. Data came from immunoSEQ multiplex PCR; TCRdb stores just in-frame clones and leaves some out. Of about 60,000 clones in the sample, 60% to 80% were seen once. V was trimmed by 4 bases and J by 1 base, leaving 16 bases between them. There are 16 residues in the CDR3. The V gene's germline CDR1 is SGHKS and CDR2 YYEKEE (reference sequence). This receptor was identified in a woman in her thirties or forties in good health and CMV-seropositive. Specimen: PBMCs. The V call is TRBV5-5, the J call TRBJ2-3; the D gene is possibly TRBD2 (5 bases). The CDR3 sequence: CASSGAASMGTDTQYF. In DNA, the CDR3 is TGTGCCAGCAGCGGTGCGGCTAGCATGGGCACAGATACGCAGTATTTT.